This entry describes one TCR beta chain. Its antigen is unknown. This CDR3 is built from 14 residues. Germline loops: CDR1 SGHVS, CDR2 FQNEAQ. V shed 7 bases and J shed 6 bases, with 19 bases lying between them. Co-extracting RNA and DNA was done with roughly 17-32 mg of unsorted bulk tissue as input. A primer matching the constant region was used to make TCR beta cDNA from approximately 500 ng of total RNA. It was through three nested multiplex PCR rounds of slightly modified ARM-PCR that TCR beta libraries arose. For around 10 cycles apiece, the opening two PCR rounds ran with TRBV1-TRBV30 forward primers and a C-beta reverse primer. TCRdb recomputed calls from the multiplex PCR reads with MiXCR, one row per CDR3 protein. The data hold some 120,000 distinct CDR3 sequences, with 64% observed a single time. This sample was included in a study of tumor-infiltrating lymphocytes in primary liver carcinoma. Study details: Every sample contained roughly 3.5 to 8 million productive TCRbeta reads, and these numbers were similar from one tissue type to another. The study, taken as a whole, reports: Tumor-adjacent and tumor-blood pairs showed less overlap than tumor region pairs. A small share of top clones, only about 7-24%, was found in all five tumor regions.

The sequence derives from a woman aged 60-75 years with primary liver carcinoma and hepatitis B virus infection. The chain couples TRBV7-8 to TRBJ2-7; D might be TRBD2 (7 bases). The sequenced sample was liver tumor tissue from sampling region 3. Subset noted: tumor region T3, left-lateral pole. In DNA, the CDR3 is TGTGCCAGCAATCTGCGGGGGCGGGACGGCGAGCAGTACTTC. Protein product: CASNLRGRDGEQYF. Complete variable domain (other parts from reference TRBV7-8 and TRBJ2-7): GAGVSQSPRYKVAKRGQDVALRCDPISGHVSLFWYQQALGQGPEFLTYFQNEAQLDKSGLPSDRFFAERPEGSVSTLKIQRTQQEDSAVYLCASNLRGRDGEQYFGPGTRLTVT.